A single sample is the source of the 8 T cell receptor beta chains below, sequenced in a study of blood T cell repertoires in COVID-19. Data came from immunoSEQ multiplex PCR; TCRdb stores just in-frame clones and leaves some out. The data contain about 330,000 clones, about 91% of them singletons. Input material: peripheral blood. Receptors were obtained from a young man with COVID-19, enrolled during active disease.

The chain employs TRBV18 and TRBJ2-1, with D possibly matching TRBD2 (6 bases). The CDR3 consists of 16 residues. V was clipped by 5 bases and J by 2 bases, with 16 bases between them. Germline V gene data show CDR1 as KGHSH and CDR2 as LQKENI. CDR3 in amino acids: CASSGGAGPPYNEQFF. The CDR3 DNA reads as TGTGCCAGCTCAGGTGGAGCGGGCCCTCCCTACAATGAGCAGTTCTTC.

This chain joins TRBV10-3 and TRBJ1-1, with D possibly matching TRBD1 (5 bases). Trimming cost V 0 bases and J 6 bases, with 17 bases left between them. The CDR3 is made up of 16 amino acids. The germline V gene encodes CDR1 ENHRY and CDR2 SYGVKD. The CDR3 region has the DNA TGTGCCATCAGTGAGTCGGGAGGCAGAGGGGCCCCTGAAGCTTTCTTT. Protein product: CAISESGGRGAPEAFF.

This clone was found a few times. The gene calls are TRBV19 and TRBJ1-4; 7 positions match TRBD1. This CDR3 region has 15 residues. The V segment lost 2 bases and the J segment 8 bases; nucleotides outside the gene matches: 8. CDR1 and CDR2 from the germline V gene are LNHDA and SQIVND (reference sequence). The CDR3 reads CASSITGTEAEKLFF. CDR3 coding DNA: TGTGCCAGTAGTATAACCGGGACAGAAGCAGAAAAACTGTTTTTT.

The chain employs TRBV6-5 and TRBJ2-5; TRBD2 agrees at 8 bases. Germline V CDR1 and CDR2: MNHEY, SVGAGI. With V trimmed by 0 bases and J by 5 bases, 5 bases remained unmatched. The CDR3 covers 15 residues. For the CDR3, the DNA is TGTGCCAGCAGTTACTCGGGGACTAGTTGGGAGACCCAGTACTTC. Translated: CASSYSGTSWETQYF.

This rearrangement joins TRBV24-1 to TRBJ2-1, with D perhaps TRBD1 (5 bases). Between the trimmed V and J ends, which lost 4 bases and 4 bases, there was a span of 7 bases. The CDR3 totals 13 residues. The germline gives CDR1 KGHDR, CDR2 SFDVKD. The CDR3 DNA is TGTGCCACCAGTGACCCAGGGTACAATGAGCAGTTCTTC. Protein product: CATSDPGYNEQFF.

This clone was detected once. This chain links TRBV7-2 with TRBJ2-7; TRBD2 aligns across 7 bases. Germline V gene lookup returns CDR1 SGHTA and CDR2 FQGNSA. The CDR3 covers 12 residues. The ends lost 5 bases at V and 7 bases at J; junction bases unmatched: 5. CDR3 amino acids: CASSAGGREQYF. The DNA of the CDR3 is TGTGCCAGCAGCGCCGGGGGGAGGGAGCAGTACTTC.

J is TRBJ2-7 and V is TRBV10-3, with 14 positions matching TRBD2. The CDR3 totals 15 residues. Germline V CDR1 and CDR2: ENHRY, SYGVKD. V lost 6 bases to trimming and J lost 3 bases; unmatched junction nucleotides: 4. The CDR3 DNA reads as TGTGCCATCAGCGGGACTAGCGGGAGTTACTACGAGCAGTACTTC. Protein sequence: CAISGTSGSYYEQYF.

CDR3 region: CASSQAYRDTEAFF. CDR3 DNA sequence: TGCGCCAGCAGCCAAGCCTACAGGGACACTGAAGCTTTCTTT. The rearrangement uses TRBV4-3 and TRBJ1-1, with D maybe TRBD1 (6 bases). The CDR3 is 14 residues long. Germline V lookup: CDR1 LGHNA, CDR2 YSLEER. Trimming stripped 1 base from V and 3 bases from J, with 9 bases between.